A single sample is the source of the 22 T cell receptor beta chains below, sequenced in a study of blood T cell repertoires in COVID-19. Produced via immunoSEQ multiplex PCR; TCRdb's table is partial and in-frame only. The sample carries under 150,000 clones, around 83% recorded once. Sequencing input: PBMCs or T cells enriched from blood (not recorded which). Source of these receptors: a man in his thirties or forties who had recovered from COVID-19.

This clone was counted a single time. The chain carries TRBV5-1 and TRBJ2-3, with TRBD2 matching 13 bases. Germline V lookup: CDR1 SGHRS, CDR2 YFSETQ. The ends lost 3 bases at V and 5 bases at J; junction bases unmatched: 6. This CDR3 region has 16 residues. As DNA, the CDR3 is TGCGCCAGCAGCTCAGGACTAGCGGGAGCTGGAGATACGCAGTATTTT. Translation: CASSSGLAGAGDTQYF.

This chain uses TRBV5-1 with TRBJ2-5, with 9 bases matching TRBD2. The ends lost 4 bases at V and 0 bases at J; junction bases unmatched: 7. The V gene's germline CDR1 is SGHRS and CDR2 YFSETQ. CDR3 size: 16 residues. CDR3 bases: TGCGCCAGCAGCCCGGGCCTAGCGGGAAACCAAGAGACCCAGTACTTC. It specifies CASSPGLAGNQETQYF.

The rearrangement links TRBV3-1 (or the pseudogene TRBV3-2) to TRBJ1-4; D may be TRBD1 (5 bases). Looked up from germline, CDR1 is LGHDT and CDR2 is YNNKEL (reference sequence). CDR3 length equals 14 residues. With 0 bases removed from V and 10 bases from J, the gap between germline ends came to 12 bases. The CDR3 bases are TGTGCCAGCAGCCAAGAATCAGGGAGGGGAAAACTGTTTTTT. Translation: CASSQESGRGKLFF.

The chain combines TRBV6-5 with TRBJ2-5, with 9 bases aligning to TRBD1. The CDR3 consists of 15 residues. The J segment lost 4 bases and the V segment lost 8 bases, leaving 11 bases of the junction unmatched. The germline gives CDR1 MNHEY, CDR2 SVGAGI. The CDR3 coding sequence is TGTGCCAGCTCCCCCAAGACAGGGGGTGCAGAGACCCAGTACTTC. It is translated as CASSPKTGGAETQYF.

The chain combines TRBV29-1 with TRBJ2-5; perhaps TRBD2 as D (6 bases). Trimming pared 4 bases from V and 2 bases from J, leaving 32 bases between. The V gene's germline CDR1 is SQVTM and CDR2 ANQGSEA. The length of the CDR3 is 20 residues. CDR3 region: CSVVEGFLRPVKLQQETQYF. CDR3 in DNA: TGCAGCGTTGTGGAGGGGTTCCTGCGGCCGGTGAAATTACAACAAGAGACCCAGTACTTC.

The CDR3 DNA reads as TGTGCCAGCAGTTTATCGGCGGGAGGGACTGAAGCTTTCTTT. Translated, it gives CASSLSAGGTEAFF. The J gene is TRBJ1-1, the V gene TRBV27; D unresolved. The CDR3 runs 14 residues. The V gene lost 0 bases and the J gene lost 5 bases, with 10 bases spanning the gap. CDR1 is MNHEY and CDR2 is SMNVEV in the germline V gene (reference sequence).

This clone was detected a few times. The genes are TRBV21-1 and TRBJ2-3; the table's D gene call, TRBD2, was not cross checked with the DNA. TRBV21-1 is recorded as a pseudogene. The CDR3 contains 17 residues. CDR3 residues: CASSKPGTSRGRDTQYF. CDR3 coding DNA: TGTGCCAGCAGCAAACCTGGGACTAGCCGGGGTCGAGATACGCAGTATTTT.

V gene TRBV27 combines with J gene TRBJ2-1; D is unclear. Germline CDR1 reads MNHEY; CDR2 reads SMNVEV (reference sequence). The CDR3 is 18 residues long. V was pared by 3 bases and J by 0 bases, with 18 bases between. The CDR3 here is CASSFFGASRRSYNEQFF. The CDR3 DNA reads as TGTGCCAGCAGTTTTTTCGGAGCCTCGCGGCGCTCCTACAATGAGCAGTTCTTC.

V usage is TRBV11-2 and J usage is TRBJ2-5, with TRBD1 identical over 7 bases. Germline V gene data show CDR1 as SGHAT and CDR2 as FQNNGV. The CDR3 runs 14 residues. Unmatched junction bases numbered 4, after V lost 2 bases and J lost 4 bases. The CDR3 reads CASSLLAGGETQYF. CDR3 DNA: TGTGCCAGCAGCTTACTGGCAGGGGGAGAGACCCAGTACTTC.

This chain joins TRBV30 and TRBJ2-2, with TRBD2 matching 7 bases. The CDR3 consists of 14 residues. V lost 5 bases to trimming and J lost 0 bases; unmatched junction nucleotides: 3. Germline V gene sequence: CDR1 GTSNPN, CDR2 SVGIG (reference sequence). The CDR3 protein is CAWLAGANTGELFF. The CDR3 nucleotides read TGTGCCTGGTTGGCGGGAGCGAACACCGGGGAGCTGTTTTTT.

V and J are TRBV15 and TRBJ2-2; no clear D gene. The CDR3 covers 14 residues. Trimming left V 1 base short and J 1 base short, with 4 bases between. Germline V gene data show CDR1 as LNHNV and CDR2 as YYDKDF (reference sequence). The chain's CDR3 is CATSRVMNTGELFF. The CDR3 coding sequence is TGTGCCACCAGCAGAGTAATGAACACCGGGGAGCTGTTTTTT.

The table lists this clone with a few counts. The chain recombines TRBV6-2 or TRBV6-3 with TRBJ1-1; possible D gene TRBD1, 6 bases. The V and J ends lost 4 bases and 7 bases respectively, with 13 bases between them. Germline V gene sequence: CDR1 MNHEY, CDR2 SVGEGT. The CDR3 totals 13 residues. For the CDR3, the DNA is TGTGCCAGCAGTTCACAGGGAATGTATGAAGCTTTCTTT. This sequence encodes CASSSQGMYEAFF.

This rearrangement joins TRBV19 to TRBJ2-5, with a possible D match to TRBD1 (5 bases). The V gene's germline CDR1 is LNHDA and CDR2 SQIVND (reference sequence). The CDR3 extends over 14 amino acids. Trimming removed 3 bases from V and 3 bases from J, with 11 bases in between. The CDR3 coding sequence is TGTGCCAGTAGTATCCCCGGCAGGGAAGAGACCCAGTACTTC. Protein product: CASSIPGREETQYF. The complete variable domain, with remaining parts taken from reference TRBV19 and TRBJ2-5, reads DGGITQSPKYLFRKEGQNVTLSCEQNLNHDAMYWYRQDPGQGLRLIYYSQIVNDFQKGDIAEGYSVSREKKESFPLTVTSAQKNPTAFYLCASSIPGREETQYFGPGTRLLVL.

The chain recombines TRBV5-4 with TRBJ2-7, with 10 bases aligning to TRBD2. Trimming at V came to 4 bases and at J to 3 bases, leaving 13 bases not matched to a gene. In germline, CDR1 is SGHNT, CDR2 YYREEE (reference sequence). This CDR3 region has 17 residues. In DNA form, the CDR3 reads TGTGCCAGCAGCCGGGGCGGGGCGGGACTAGCGCGCTACGAGCAGTACTTC. Amino acid sequence: CASSRGGAGLARYEQYF.

This clone was recorded once. The chain recombines TRBV5-1 with TRBJ2-3, with 11 positions matching TRBD2. This CDR3 spans 16 amino acids. Germline trimming cut 0 bases from V and 4 bases from J; bases unmatched to any gene: 4. The germline gives CDR1 SGHRS, CDR2 YFSETQ. CDR3: CASSLALAGEADTQYF. CDR3 DNA sequence: TGCGCCAGCAGCTTGGCACTAGCGGGAGAGGCAGATACGCAGTATTTT.

J is TRBJ1-3 and V is TRBV5-4; maybe TRBD1 (6 bases). The CDR3 extends over 15 amino acids. V was shortened by 0 bases and J by 2 bases, with 9 bases between the two germline ends. Looked up from germline, CDR1 is SGHNT and CDR2 is YYREEE (reference sequence). DNA for the CDR3: TGTGCCAGCAGCTTGGCCTGGGGGCCTGGAAACACCATATATTTT. It encodes CASSLAWGPGNTIYF.

The CDR3 is CASSYRTSVTSSDEQFF. The CDR3 nucleotides are TGTGCCAGCAGTTACCGCACTTCAGTAACTAGTTCCGATGAGCAGTTCTTC. This chain uses TRBV27 with TRBJ2-1, with D maybe TRBD2 (5 bases). The CDR3 runs 17 residues. Per the germline V gene, CDR1 is MNHEY and CDR2 is SMNVEV (reference sequence). Trimming removed 4 bases from V and 8 bases from J, with 24 bases in between.

The chain joins TRBV18 to TRBJ1-2, with a possible D match to TRBD1 (6 bases). The germline V gene has CDR1 KGHSH and CDR2 LQKENI. This CDR3 has 14 residues. V was cut by 6 bases and J by 5 bases, with 16 bases left in between. CDR3 protein: CASSPSTGSYGYTF. The DNA for the CDR3 is TGTGCCAGCTCCCCTTCGACAGGATCATATGGCTACACCTTC.

The V gene is TRBV21-1, the J gene TRBJ2-3; no DNA check was done on the table's D call, TRBD2. TRBV21-1 is listed as a pseudogene. This CDR3 spans 16 amino acids. The CDR3 reads CASSKAPSHRIYTQYF. CDR3 DNA sequence: TGTGCCAGCAGCAAAGCGCCTAGCCATCGAATTTATACGCAGTATTTT.

This clone was counted only a few times. The V and J genes are TRBV6-5 and TRBJ2-3; the match to TRBD2 covers 9 bases. The junction had 0 bases not matched to a gene; V was cut back by 5 bases and J by 3 bases. CDR3 size: 13 residues. Germline CDR1 MNHEY, CDR2 SVGAGI. As DNA, the CDR3 is TGTGCCAGCAGTCTAGCGGGGACAGATACGCAGTATTTT. Translation gives CASSLAGTDTQYF.

This clone has only one observation. This chain joins TRBV19 and TRBJ1-6; D not certain. This CDR3 has 15 amino acids. Germline V lookup: CDR1 LNHDA, CDR2 SQIVND (reference sequence). With 2 bases removed from V and 0 bases from J, the gap between germline ends came to 5 bases. The CDR3 here is CASSILSSYNSPLHF. The CDR3 DNA follows: TGTGCCAGTAGTATACTAAGCTCCTATAATTCACCCCTCCACTTT.

The CDR3 is CASSVDWQETQYF. The CDR3 bases are TGTGCCAGCAGCGTCGACTGGCAGGAGACCCAGTACTTC. The chain employs TRBV9 and TRBJ2-5; D remains unclear. The V and J ends lost 2 bases and 5 bases respectively, with 10 bases between them. The germline CDR1 and CDR2 sequences are SGDLS and YYNGEE. This CDR3 comprises 13 residues.